These T cell receptor beta chains were read from a single sample in a study of T cell responses to AZD1222 COVID-19 vaccine. This table comes from immunoSEQ multiplex PCR, and its TCRdb copy is limited to in-frame clones, with some not included. This repertoire shows roughly 86,000 clones, 85% found once; its top ten account for 4.5% to 5%. The sequenced sample was peripheral blood, obtained 28 days after the second AZD1222 dose. These TCRs come from an adult who received the AZD1222 COVID-19 vaccine. Each CDR3 is given with its conserved first and last residue. Each record gives: clone size, J gene, V gene, D gene, CDR3 DNA, CDR3 protein. The D gene is left open where the match is weak. Rows may omit the clone size; those that give it use once, few, many or a size class.

. | TRBJ1-1 | TRBV6-5 | . | TGTGCCAGCAGTCGAGACGGTACGAACACTGAAGCTTTCTTT | CASSRDGTNTEAFF
. | TRBJ2-1 | TRBV11-2 | . | TGTGCCAGCAGCTTACGGGGTAACAATGAGCAGTTCTTC | CASSLRGNNEQFF
. | TRBJ2-1 | TRBV24-1 | . | TGTGCCACCAGCCGAGGCGGGGGCGACTACAATGAGCAGTTCTTC | CATSRGGGDYNEQFF
. | TRBJ2-5 | TRBV29-1 | TRBD2 | TGCAGCGTTGAAGATGCTCGCGGGAGGGGGCAAGAGACCCAGTACTTC | CSVEDARGRGQETQYF
. | TRBJ2-3 | TRBV12-3/TRBV12-4 | . | TGTGCCAGCAGTCCATCACAGGGTGATACGCAGTATTTT | CASSPSQGDTQYF
once | TRBJ2-7 | TRBV10-3 | TRBD2 | TGTGCCATCAGCGACGGGACTAGAACCTACGAGCAGTACTTC | CAISDGTRTYEQYF
. | TRBJ2-5 | TRBV19 | . | TGTGCCAGTAGTATTTTAGGACAGCGGTCAGGAGAGACCCAGTACTTC | CASSILGQRSGETQYF
. | TRBJ1-2 | TRBV28 | . | TGTGCCAGCAGTTTAGGCAGTTATGGCTACACCTTC | CASSLGSYGYTF
once | TRBJ2-5 | TRBV28 | TRBD1 | TGTGCCACCAGTAAACAGGGGGCACCGTACCAAGAGACCCAGTACTTC | CATSKQGAPYQETQYF
. | TRBJ2-4 | TRBV28 | . | TGTGCCAGCAGTCCCCAAGGAGCCATTCCATACCAGTACTTC | CASSPQGAIPYQYF
few | TRBJ1-1 | TRBV6-5 | TRBD1 | TGTGCCAGCAGTTACCCCTCAGGGGGGATAGGCACTGAAGCTTTCTTT | CASSYPSGGIGTEAFF
. | TRBJ2-3 | TRBV5-1 | . | TGCGCCAGCAGCTTGGCCCGGCTAGAGAGCACAGATACGCAGTATTTT | CASSLARLESTDTQYF